The clone carrying this TCR beta chain was seen a single time. CDR1 is MNHNS and CDR2 is SASEGT in the germline V gene. The CDR3 loop spans 12 amino acids. Trimming cost V 6 bases and J 12 bases, with 18 bases left between them. The data belong to a study of T cells in tuberculosis. The data were produced by immunoSEQ multiplex PCR, yet TCRdb's version contains in-frame clones alone and is incomplete. The data contain just under 45,000 clones, roughly 94% of them singletons. The sample was PBMCs. The chain is built from TRBV6-1 and TRBJ2-7; D is uncertain. The TCR comes from a donor aged 10-29 years with latent tuberculosis or without tuberculosis infection. Some clones in this sample may be carry-over from other donors' samples. The CDR3 sequence is CASRRLRPHLYF. DNA of the CDR3: TGTGCCAGCAGGAGACTTAGGCCCCACCTGTACTTC.